The T cell receptor beta chain described here comes from a study of blood T cell repertoires in COVID-19. Sequenced by immunoSEQ multiplex PCR; TCRdb stores in-frame clones only, minus some. The table lists tens of thousands of clones, 80% to 90% of them singletons, with 2.5% to 3% in the top ten. V was cut by 6 bases and J by 8 bases, with 10 bases left in between. This CDR3 contains 11 residues. CDR1 MDHEN and CDR2 SYDVKM come from the germline V gene. Sample: peripheral blood. The J gene is TRBJ1-2, the V gene TRBV28, with D maybe TRBD1 (6 bases). The sequence was collected from a man aged 45 to 65 with acute or convalescent COVID-19. The CDR3 here is CASRTGYGYTF. As DNA, the CDR3 is TGTGCCAGCAGAACAGGGTACGGCTACACCTTC.